A single sample gave rise to the 30 T cell receptor beta chains below, sequenced in a study of metastatic and nonmetastatic thyroid tumors. TCRdb re-called the PCR reads with MiXCR. Of 43,000 or so clones in the sample, roughly 3.9% were seen once. No patient received treatment before thyroid surgery. Sequencing used blood. These receptors were taken from a female donor with papillary thyroid cancer or a benign thyroid nodule (not recorded which). Some clones in this sample may be carry-over from other donors' samples.

This clone was seen at least ten times. The V gene is TRBV6-2 or TRBV6-3, the J gene TRBJ2-3; TRBD2 matches 8 bases. This CDR3 comprises 15 residues. Looked up from germline, CDR1 is MNHEY and CDR2 is SVGEGT. With 4 bases clipped from V and 0 bases from J, the junction kept 3 bases outside the gene matches. The CDR3, as DNA: TGTGCCAGCAGTTCCATAGCGGGAAGCACAGATACGCAGTATTTT. Translated: CASSSIAGSTDTQYF.

V is TRBV2 and J is TRBJ1-3; D is unresolved. Per the germline V gene, CDR1 is SNHLY and CDR2 is FYNNEI. The ends were cut back, 7 bases at V and 2 bases at J, with 6 bases in the middle. This CDR3 contains 12 residues. CDR3 residues: CASKTTGNTIYF. The CDR3 DNA is TGTGCCAGCAAAACGACTGGAAACACCATATATTTT.

This clone was observed many times. Other DNA sequences within the sample encode an identical CDR3. V gene TRBV20-1 combines with J gene TRBJ2-5; 12 bases fit TRBD2. The CDR3 contains 14 residues. Trimming at V came to 3 bases and at J to 2 bases, leaving 1 base not matched to a gene. Looked up from germline, CDR1 is DFQATT and CDR2 is SNEGSKA (reference sequence). The CDR3 reads CSARGTSGQETQYF. The CDR3 DNA reads as TGCAGTGCTAGGGGGACTAGCGGGCAAGAGACCCAGTACTTC.

This clone was seen many times. V gene TRBV11-3 combines with J gene TRBJ2-3; TRBD1 agrees at 9 bases. The V gene end was trimmed by 1 base and the J gene end by 8 bases; junction bases not matched to a gene: 7. The germline gives CDR1 SGHNT, CDR2 YENEEA. The CDR3 spans 15 residues. CDR3 region: CASSLVTQGAGTQYF. The CDR3 nucleotides are TGTGCCAGCAGCTTAGTAACACAGGGGGCTGGTACGCAGTATTTT.

This clone was observed many times. J is TRBJ2-1 and V is TRBV5-4; 8 nucleotides match TRBD2. The CDR3 consists of 15 residues. The V segment lost 1 base and the J segment 6 bases; nucleotides outside the gene matches: 6. Germline V lookup: CDR1 SGHNT, CDR2 YYREEE (reference sequence). CDR3: CASSLRTSRTNEQFF. CDR3 bases: TGTGCCAGCAGCTTGCGGACTAGCCGTACCAATGAGCAGTTCTTC.

This clone was observed many times. The chain is built from TRBV20-1 and TRBJ1-1, with a weak D call TRBD1 (5 bases). The CDR3 spans 14 residues. Germline V gene lookup returns CDR1 DFQATT and CDR2 SNEGSKA (reference sequence). The V and J ends lost 6 bases and 1 base respectively, with 15 bases between them. The CDR3 reads CSALPGDGNTEAFF. CDR3 in DNA: TGCAGTGCCCTTCCGGGGGATGGGAACACTGAAGCTTTCTTT.

This clone was detected only a few times. V is TRBV28 and J is TRBJ2-3; 16 bases fit TRBD2. V was clipped by 4 bases and J by 1 base; unmatched bases: 8. The CDR3 covers 19 residues. Germline CDR1 reads MDHEN; CDR2 reads SYDVKM. The CDR3 region is CASSSGLAGGPGGTDTQYF. Here the CDR3 DNA reads TGTGCCAGCAGTTCGGGACTAGCGGGAGGGCCGGGCGGCACAGATACGCAGTATTTT.

V and J are TRBV27 and TRBJ1-2; D call uncertain. V lost 3 bases and J 7 bases, leaving 15 bases between the germline ends. Germline V gene sequence: CDR1 MNHEY, CDR2 SMNVEV (reference sequence). The CDR3 consists of 14 residues. CDR3 residues: CASSLGWRDSGYTF. The CDR3 bases are TGTGCCAGCAGTTTGGGGTGGAGGGATAGTGGCTACACCTTC.

This clone occurred many times. This chain connects TRBV20-1 to TRBJ1-6; 7 bases map to TRBD1. The CDR3 is 15 residues long. Germline V gene lookup returns CDR1 DFQATT and CDR2 SNEGSKA (reference sequence). V was pared by 5 bases and J by 8 bases, with 12 bases of the junction left unmatched. The CDR3 region has the DNA TGCAGTGCTCCTTTCCCCGGGACAGACTATTCACCCCTCCACTTT. This gives the protein CSAPFPGTDYSPLHF.

This clone was seen repeatedly, ten times or more. The V and J genes are TRBV7-2 and TRBJ2-7; possibly TRBD1 for D (5 bases). The CDR3 covers 15 residues. Germline CDR1 SGHTA, CDR2 FQGNSA. The germline V and J ends were trimmed by 8 bases and 4 bases, with 21 bases remaining between them. CDR3 nucleotide sequence: TGTGCCAGCGGTCCAGTGGCAGGAAGGGGTTACGAGCAGTACTTC. This codes for CASGPVAGRGYEQYF.

This clone appeared a few times. V and J are TRBV30 and TRBJ1-2; D gene unclear. CDR1 and CDR2 from the germline V gene are GTSNPN and SVGIG (reference sequence). The V end lost 4 bases, the J end lost 8 bases, and 17 bases lay between the germline ends. The CDR3 contains 13 residues. CDR3 sequence: CAWTTNPQRGYTF. The CDR3 DNA is TGTGCCTGGACAACAAACCCCCAGCGGGGCTACACCTTC.

The genes are TRBV3-1 and TRBJ2-3; weak D call: TRBD1 (6 bases). V was shortened by 4 bases and J by 6 bases, with 8 bases between the two germline ends. Germline lookup yields CDR1 LGHDT and CDR2 YNNKEL (reference sequence). The CDR3 covers 12 residues. CDR3 residues: CASSRGRDTQYF. The CDR3 bases are TGTGCCAGCAGCCGGGGGCGGGATACGCAGTATTTT.

This clone appeared a few times. The junction and the germline gene differ at one end; a read error may be behind it. The chain recombines TRBV5-1 with TRBJ2-1, with D maybe TRBD2 (5 bases). CDR1 SGHRS and CDR2 YFSETQ come from the germline V gene. The CDR3 length is 16 residues. CDR3 in DNA: TGCGCCAGCAGCTCGGAGGCCATGAGTGTAAACAATGAGCATTTCTTC. Protein: CASSSEAMSVNNEHFF.

This clone has ten or more counts. The rearrangement links TRBV6-2 or TRBV6-3 to TRBJ1-1; D perhaps matches TRBD1 (5 bases). V dropped 2 bases and J dropped 3 bases, with 10 bases sitting between them. Germline lookup yields CDR1 MNHEY and CDR2 SVGEGT. The CDR3 consists of 14 residues. The DNA of the CDR3 is TGTGCCAGCAGTTACGCGGGGCCTTACACTGAAGCTTTCTTT. The encoded protein is CASSYAGPYTEAFF.

This clone was observed many times. This chain uses TRBV9 with TRBJ1-6; 7 bases fit TRBD1. This CDR3 is 14 amino acids long. The V gene end was trimmed by 7 bases and the J gene end by 8 bases; junction bases not matched to a gene: 9. Germline V CDR1 and CDR2: SGDLS, YYNGEE. DNA for the CDR3: TGTGCCAGCTCAGGGGGAGTAGGGGATTCACCCCTCCACTTT. As protein: CASSGGVGDSPLHF.

This clone was recorded at least ten times. This chain joins TRBV6-1 and TRBJ2-1; 14 bases line up with TRBD2. Looked up from germline, CDR1 is MNHNS and CDR2 is SASEGT. CDR3 length equals 15 residues. Trimming removed 6 bases from V and 9 bases from J; junction bases left unmatched: 7. As DNA, the CDR3 is TGTGCCAGCAGACAGACTAGCGGGAGGGTCGGTGAGCAGTTCTTC. This gives the protein CASRQTSGRVGEQFF.

This clone showed up many times. One end of the junction does not line up with germline, which may come from a read error. Different DNA sequences within this sample yield the same CDR3. The chain employs TRBV6-4 and TRBJ1-1; no definite D call. Germline CDR1 MRHNA, CDR2 SNTAGT. The CDR3 has 13 amino acids. The CDR3 spells CASSQTMNTEAFF. DNA for the CDR3: TGTGCCAGCAGTCAGACCATGAACACTGAAGCCTTCTTT.

This clone came up many times. This rearrangement joins TRBV10-3 to TRBJ1-3; D gene ambiguous. The germline CDR1 and CDR2 sequences are ENHRY and SYGVKD. The CDR3 consists of 15 residues. V was shortened by 3 bases and J by 5 bases, with 14 bases between the two germline ends. For the CDR3, the DNA is TGTGCCATCAGTGATTATCGGGCAGGAAGAAACACCATATATTTT. It encodes CAISDYRAGRNTIYF.

This clone has ten or more counts. The V gene is TRBV24-1, the J gene TRBJ2-5; D ambiguous. V lost 6 bases and J lost 4, with 14 bases in between. Germline V gives CDR1 KGHDR, CDR2 SFDVKD. The CDR3 has 14 residues. In DNA, the CDR3 is TGTGCCACCAGTCCACCAGGCATCCGAGAGACCCAGTACTTC. Protein product: CATSPPGIRETQYF.

Comment on this clone: Its ends do not fully match the called genes, so a read error is possible. V gene TRBV14 combines with J gene TRBJ1-2, with D possibly being TRBD1 (5 bases). The CDR3 covers 13 residues. Per germline, CDR1 SGHDN and CDR2 FVKESK. This CDR3 is CACSRERFSGYTF. The CDR3 nucleotides read TGTGCCTGCAGCAGGGAAAGGTTCTCTGGCTACACCTTC.

This clone is deemed medium-sized. This rearrangement joins TRBV27 to TRBJ1-6; D remains unclear. This CDR3 has 12 residues. V lost 6 bases to trimming and J lost 8 bases, with 8 bases between them. The germline V gene has CDR1 MNHEY and CDR2 SMNVEV (reference sequence). The CDR3 bases are TGTGCCAGCAGCGAGAGGGATTCACCCCTCCACTTT. It specifies CASSERDSPLHF.

This clone is deemed medium-sized. The chain uses TRBV12-3 or TRBV12-4 and TRBJ1-2; TRBD1 matches 9 bases. J gave up 8 bases and V 4 bases, and 2 bases lay outside the gene matches. There are 12 residues in the CDR3. The CDR3 sequence: CASSWTGDGYTF. Here the CDR3 DNA reads TGTGCCAGCAGTTGGACAGGGGACGGCTACACCTTC.

The CDR3 nucleotides read TGTGCCAGCAGCTCCATGTACATGGCTGAAGCTTTCTTT. Translating gives CASSSMYMAEAFF. V and J are TRBV7-3 and TRBJ1-1; D uncertain. The germline V gene encodes CDR1 SGHTA and CDR2 FQGTGA. V was trimmed by 4 bases and J by 6 bases, leaving 12 bases between them. The CDR3 runs to 13 residues.

This chain connects TRBV6-2 or TRBV6-3 to TRBJ2-2, with 7 bases matching TRBD1. The CDR3 contains 13 residues. Germline CDR1 reads MNHEY; CDR2 reads SVGEGT. J gave up 6 bases and V 5 bases, and 3 bases lay outside the gene matches. CDR3 residues: CASSTQGAGELFF. In nucleotides, the CDR3 is TGTGCCAGCAGTACGCAGGGGGCCGGGGAGCTGTTTTTT.

As for this clone: Because it lacks the conserved phenylalanine or tryptophan at the end, this CDR3 is likely a read error. The same CDR3 also results from other DNA sequences found in this sample. The V call is TRBV6-2 or TRBV6-3, the J call TRBJ2-1; 16 bases agree with TRBD2. From germline, CDR1 is MNHEY and CDR2 SVGEGT. V lost 7 bases and J lost 10; bases outside the gene matches: 7. The CDR3 runs 15 residues. CDR3 amino acids: CASTHGTSGGDEQFL. CDR3 nucleotides: TGTGCCAGCACACATGGGACTAGCGGGGGGGACGAGCAGTTCTTA.

This clone showed up just a few times. The chain links TRBV6-4 to TRBJ2-1; 11 nucleotides align to TRBD2. Per germline, CDR1 MRHNA and CDR2 SNTAGT. V lost 7 bases to trimming and J lost 10 bases; unmatched junction nucleotides: 12. The CDR3 runs 15 residues. The CDR3 DNA sequence: TGTGCCAGCAATGAACTAGCGGGAGCTACGAGCGAGCAGTTCTTC. Translating it yields CASNELAGATSEQFF.

The table lists this clone with many counts. The rearrangement joins TRBV9 to TRBJ1-1, with a tentative D call TRBD1 (6 bases). There are 20 residues in the CDR3. V lost 1 base and J lost 1, with 26 bases in between. Germline V gene lookup returns CDR1 SGDLS and CDR2 YYNGEE. As DNA, the CDR3 is TGTGCCAGCAGCGTATCCCCAGTTGGGGGCGGTGGATCAGGGAACACTGAAGCTTTCTTT. Translating it yields CASSVSPVGGGGSGNTEAFF.

The genes are TRBV13 and TRBJ2-7; TRBD2 aligns across 7 bases. The CDR3 has 14 amino acids. Per the germline V gene, CDR1 is PRHDT and CDR2 is FYEKMQ (reference sequence). Trimming removed 3 bases from V and 7 bases from J; junction bases left unmatched: 9. In nucleotides, the CDR3 is TGTGCCAGCAGCTTCGGAGAGGGAGGGTGTGAGCAGTACTTC. This sequence encodes CASSFGEGGCEQYF.

This clone has a handful of counts. An end of the junction does not agree with germline; a read error may underlie this. The chain links TRBV7-2 to TRBJ2-1, with 8 nucleotides matching TRBD2. The CDR3 is 14 residues long. Germline CDR1 and CDR2: SGHTA and FQGNSA. Here the CDR3 reads CASSLSAGANEQFF. CDR3 DNA sequence: TGTGCTAGCAGCTTATCAGCGGGAGCAAATGAGCAGTTCTTC.

In this sample, this clone turned up many times. The J gene is TRBJ1-5, the V gene TRBV9; the match to TRBD1 covers 11 bases. The CDR3 length is 14 residues. Trimming cost V 4 bases and J 10 bases; bases outside gene matches: 7. Per germline, CDR1 SGDLS and CDR2 YYNGEE. The CDR3 coding sequence is TGTGCCAGCAGCCTCGGGACAGGGGGAGCACCCCAGCATTTT. Translated, it gives CASSLGTGGAPQHF.